A selection of T cell receptor beta chains follows, all from one sample in a study of long-term antiretroviral therapy in people with HIV. Clones were read by immunoSEQ multiplex PCR, and TCRdb kept only the in-frame ones, dropping some. The sample records about 26,000 clones, roughly 86% being singletons. The sample was unsorted PBMCs, taken 2.6 to 2.8 years after starting antiretroviral therapy. These TCRs come from a man aged 40-50 years with HIV. Each CDR3 is given with its conserved first and last residue. Each record gives: D gene, V gene, CDR3 length, clone size, J gene, CDR3 protein, CDR3 DNA. A D gene is named only where the DNA matches it firmly. The size field is filled for only some rows; it gives once, few, many or a size class.

d_gene: -
v_gene: TRBV28
len: 14
abundance: -
j_gene: TRBJ1-3
CDR3aa: CASNLGGRGNTIYF
CDR3nt: TGTGCCAGCAACTTAGGGGGGCGCGGAAACACCATATATTTT

d_gene: -
v_gene: TRBV10-1
len: 17
abundance: -
j_gene: TRBJ2-7
CDR3aa: CASSDLGRPFNTYEQYF
CDR3nt: TGCGCCAGCAGTGATCTTGGGAGACCTTTCAACACCTACGAGCAGTACTTC

d_gene: -
v_gene: TRBV28
len: 13
abundance: -
j_gene: TRBJ1-4
CDR3aa: CASSLSPGRKLFF
CDR3nt: TGTGCCAGCAGTTTATCCCCAGGACGAAAACTGTTTTTT

d_gene: -
v_gene: TRBV21-1
len: 15
abundance: -
j_gene: TRBJ2-7
CDR3aa: CASSKAAGGTYEQYF
CDR3nt: TGTGCCAGCAGCAAAGCGGCGGGAGGGACATACGAGCAGTACTTC

d_gene: -
v_gene: TRBV9
len: 15
abundance: -
j_gene: TRBJ1-1
CDR3aa: CASSVDGIMNTEAFF
CDR3nt: TGTGCCAGCAGCGTAGACGGGATCATGAACACTGAAGCTTTCTTT

d_gene: -
v_gene: TRBV5-6
len: 15
abundance: -
j_gene: TRBJ1-5
CDR3aa: CASSLGIWIDQPQHF
CDR3nt: TGTGCCAGCAGCTTGGGTATCTGGATCGATCAGCCCCAGCATTTT

d_gene: TRBD1
v_gene: TRBV28
len: 17
abundance: -
j_gene: TRBJ2-5
CDR3aa: CASSTSPGTGGGETQYF
CDR3nt: TGTGCCAGCAGTACAAGTCCCGGGACAGGGGGCGGGGAGACCCAGTACTTC

d_gene: TRBD1
v_gene: TRBV28
len: 17
abundance: -
j_gene: TRBJ1-2
CDR3aa: CASSLVVLNRGTNGYTF
CDR3nt: TGTGCCAGCAGTTTAGTTGTCCTGAACAGGGGCACGAATGGCTACACCTTC

d_gene: TRBD1
v_gene: TRBV9
len: 15
abundance: few
j_gene: TRBJ1-5
CDR3aa: CASSALGQVGQPQHF
CDR3nt: TGTGCCAGCAGCGCCCTCGGACAGGTAGGACAGCCCCAGCATTTT

d_gene: TRBD1
v_gene: TRBV28
len: 15
abundance: -
j_gene: TRBJ1-5
CDR3aa: CASSLLTGSNQPQHF
CDR3nt: TGTGCCAGCAGTTTATTGACAGGGAGCAATCAGCCCCAGCATTTT

d_gene: -
v_gene: TRBV27
len: 15
abundance: -
j_gene: TRBJ1-5
CDR3aa: CASSLSPPGNQPQHF
CDR3nt: TGTGCCAGCAGTTTATCCCCCCCAGGGAATCAGCCCCAGCATTTT

d_gene: -
v_gene: TRBV5-4
len: 14
abundance: -
j_gene: TRBJ2-7
CDR3aa: CASSLTGSSYEQYF
CDR3nt: TGTGCCAGCAGCTTGACAGGGAGTAGCTACGAGCAGTACTTC

d_gene: -
v_gene: TRBV5-6
len: 12
abundance: once
j_gene: TRBJ1-2
CDR3aa: CASSKTGYGYTF
CDR3nt: TGTGCCAGCAGCAAGACAGGCTATGGCTACACCTTC

d_gene: -
v_gene: TRBV29-1
len: 12
abundance: -
j_gene: TRBJ2-2
CDR3aa: CSGGMNTGELFF
CDR3nt: TGCAGCGGGGGCATGAACACCGGGGAGCTGTTTTTT

d_gene: TRBD2
v_gene: TRBV5-4
len: 14
abundance: -
j_gene: TRBJ2-2
CDR3aa: CASSFYSGAGELFF
CDR3nt: TGTGCCAGCAGCTTTTATAGCGGGGCCGGGGAGCTGTTTTTT